The rows below give T cell receptor beta chains drawn from one sample of a study of cytotoxic CD8 clonotypes in ibrutinib-treated CLL. Measured with immunoSEQ multiplex PCR; TCRdb has only the in-frame clones, and not every one. In the table there are 300,000 to 400,000 clones, around 66% of which are singletons. The sample consisted of PBMCs, taken after 36 months of ibrutinib treatment. Receptor source: a human donor with chronic lymphocytic leukemia. The CDR3 runs from the conserved cysteine through the conserved F or W. The D gene is left open where the match is weak. A clone size is listed for some rows: how often the clone was seen (once, few, many), or a class if it is expanded.

d_call clone_size j_call v_call cdr3_nt cdr3_aa
TRBD1 . TRBJ2-7 TRBV7-2 TGTGCCAGCAGCTTAGAACAGGGGGCAGGCGAGCAGTACTTC CASSLEQGAGEQYF
TRBD2 . TRBJ2-2 TRBV4-1 TGCGCCAGCAGCCAAGATAGGACTAGCGGGAGTAGCACCGGGGAGCTGTTTTTT CASSQDRTSGSSTGELFF
. . TRBJ2-2 TRBV18 TGTGCCAGCTCACTAACCGTGAACACCGGGGAGCTGTTTTTT CASSLTVNTGELFF
. . TRBJ2-1 TRBV19 TGTGCCAGTAGTATGGGGGATGTCGGGTCCTACAATGAGCAGTTCTTC CASSMGDVGSYNEQFF
. . TRBJ2-2 TRBV7-6 TGTGCCAGCAGCTTGGGGGGATCGAACACCGGGGAGCTGTTTTTT CASSLGGSNTGELFF
TRBD2 . TRBJ2-7 TRBV11-2 TGTGCCAGCAGCCCCGGACTAGCGGGGACCTACGAGCAGTACTTC CASSPGLAGTYEQYF
. . TRBJ2-7 TRBV4-2 TGTGCCAGCAGCCAAGATACATTCTTGGGGGGCCACGAGCAGTACTTC CASSQDTFLGGHEQYF
. . TRBJ2-1 TRBV29-1 TGCAGCGTTGAAGGGATCAGGAGCTCCTACAATGAGCAGTTCTTC CSVEGIRSSYNEQFF
TRBD2 . TRBJ2-1 TRBV7-6 TGTGCCAGCAGCTTTGTTATAGCGGGAGCCGGGAATGAGCAGTTCTTC CASSFVIAGAGNEQFF
. . TRBJ2-1 TRBV29-1 TGCAGCGTTTTGAAGAGCTCCTACAATGAGCAGTTCTTC CSVLKSSYNEQFF
. few TRBJ1-2 TRBV6-7 TGTGCCAGCAGTTACCTTCGACAAATTCCTAGCTACACCTTC CASSYLRQIPSYTF
. . TRBJ2-7 TRBV13 TGTGCCAGCAGCCCCCCTAGGACGGACCCATCCTACGAGCAGTACTTC CASSPPRTDPSYEQYF
. . TRBJ2-1 TRBV6-5 TGTGCCAGCAGTTTATGGGGCAATGAGCAGTTCTTC CASSLWGNEQFF
. . TRBJ1-1 TRBV19 TGTGCCAGTAGTGTGAACTGGGTCGTGAACACTGAAGCTTTCTTT CASSVNWVVNTEAFF
. . TRBJ2-5 TRBV27 TGTGCCAGCAGTTCGCAGGGACAAGAGACCCAGTACTTC CASSSQGQETQYF
TRBD1 . TRBJ1-6 TRBV9 TGTGCCAGCAGCGTACTCTCAGGGGGAACATCACCCCTCCACTTT CASSVLSGGTSPLHF
TRBD1 . TRBJ1-2 TRBV6-5 TGTGCCAGCAGGCCCGACAGGGATCTCCGTGGCTACACCTTC CASRPDRDLRGYTF
TRBD1 . TRBJ2-3 TRBV27 TGTGCCAGCAGTTTAGGGACAGGGGTGACAGATACGCAGTATTTT CASSLGTGVTDTQYF
. few TRBJ2-1 TRBV12-2 TGTGCAAGTCGCACCGGGGTAAGCACCAATGAGCAGTTCTTC CASRTGVSTNEQFF
. . TRBJ1-2 TRBV5-4 TGTGCCAGCAGCTCCGTAGATACGCCGTGGGGCTACACCTTC CASSSVDTPWGYTF
. few TRBJ2-1 TRBV29-1 TGCAGCGTTGTATCCGGGAACAATGAGCAGTTCTTC CSVVSGNNEQFF
TRBD1 . TRBJ1-2 TRBV2 TGTGCCAGCAAGAAGGACAGGGTTCGGTGGGACACCTTC CASKKDRVRWDTF
. few TRBJ2-6 TRBV19 TGTGCCAGTAGTACGATGACCGGTTCTTGGGCCAACGTCCTGACTTTC CASSTMTGSWANVLTF
. . TRBJ1-2 TRBV28 TGTGCCAGCAGCCCTTGGGGGAGCGGCTACACCTTC CASSPWGSGYTF